This TCR beta chain was sequenced in a study of blood T cell repertoires in COVID-19. In the original analysis: Amplification of reference gene primers provided the estimated nucleated cell counts. Using immunoSEQ multiplex PCR, the repertoire was profiled, and TCRdb retains in-frame clones only, with some absent. V and J calls and clone size follow that table, whereas D and trimming were derived from the DNA. The sample carries 100,000 to 150,000 clones, over 65% recorded once. Germline CDR1 is SGHRS and CDR2 is YFSETQ. The CDR3 is made up of 14 amino acids. Trimming cost V 3 bases and J 0 bases, with 10 bases left between them.

The chain is built from TRBV5-1 and TRBJ2-7; TRBD1 is a possible D gene (6 bases). This TCR derives from an older man with acute or convalescent COVID-19. The sample was peripheral blood. CDR3 residues: CASSSGQISYEQYF. For the CDR3, the DNA is TGCGCCAGCAGCTCCGGACAGATCTCCTACGAGCAGTACTTC.